The 10 T cell receptor beta chains below all came from one sample that was sequenced in a study of T cells in Graves' hyperthyroidism and ophthalmopathy. What was amplified from RNA transcripts were TCR beta CDR3 regions. Primed by the HTBI set, a first-round RT-PCR was run on the TCR CDR3. TCRdb ran MiXCR on the multiplex PCR reads and lists one entry per CDR3 protein. The table includes fewer than 400,000 distinct CDR3 sequences, roughly 17% detected once. The sample comprised blood. The source is a man aged 25-40 years with Graves' hyperthyroidism.

This clonotype was seen more than once but under ten times. The V and J genes are TRBV5-1 and TRBJ2-1; tentatively, D is TRBD1 (6 bases). Trimming removed 1 base at V and 15 bases at J, with 17 bases between. Germline V gene sequence: CDR1 SGHRS, CDR2 YFSETQ. The CDR3 has 13 residues. For the CDR3, the DNA is TGCGCCAGCAGCTTGATGTGGGGGCAGGTTCGGTTCTTC. Translated, it gives CASSLMWGQVRFF.

This clonotype has more than one count but fewer than ten. The chain recombines TRBV5-4 with TRBJ2-3; no definite D call. V lost 2 bases to trimming and J lost 1 base, with 11 bases between them. Per the germline V gene, CDR1 is SGHNT and CDR2 is YYREEE (reference sequence). The CDR3 totals 15 residues. DNA for the CDR3: TGTGCCAGCAGCTTCGCAGGAAGGGGCACAGATACGCAGTATTTT. It encodes CASSFAGRGTDTQYF.

This clonotype was picked up many times. V gene TRBV6-1 combines with J gene TRBJ1-1; possibly TRBD1 for D (5 bases). This CDR3 is built from 16 residues. The germline CDR1 and CDR2 sequences are MNHNS and SASEGT. V was shortened by 11 bases and J by 1 base, with 23 bases between the two germline ends. Here the CDR3 reads CASKGESAGPNTEAFF. In DNA, the CDR3 is TGTGCCTCTAAAGGGGAATCGGCAGGCCCGAACACTGAAGCTTTCTTT.

The rearrangement joins TRBV5-1 to TRBJ2-7, with D tentatively TRBD1 or TRBD2 (5 bases each). The V end lost 4 bases, the J end lost 0 bases, and 14 bases lay between the germline ends. The CDR3 consists of 15 residues. CDR1 and CDR2 (germline): SGHRS, YFSETQ. The CDR3 sequence is CASSLPGRSSYEQYF. The CDR3, as DNA: TGCGCCAGCAGCCTACCGGGACGGAGCTCCTACGAGCAGTACTTC. The whole variable domain, remainder taken from reference TRBV5-1 and TRBJ2-7, is KAGVTQTPRYLIKTRGQQVTLSCSPISGHRSVSWYQQTPGQGLQFLFEYFSETQRNKGNFPGRFSGRQFSNSRSEMNVSTLELGDSALYLCASSLPGRSSYEQYFGPGTRLTVT.

Ten or more counts support this clonotype. Germline and junction disagree at one end, which may indicate a read error. The J gene is TRBJ2-7, the V gene TRBV5-1; the D is unclear. Germline assignment: CDR1 SGHRS and CDR2 YFSETQ. CDR3 length equals 12 residues. The CDR3 DNA reads as TGTGCCAGCAGCTTAGATACCTACGAGCAGTACTTC. It codes for CASSLDTYEQYF.

This clonotype was recorded at least ten times. The V call is TRBV27, the J call TRBJ1-2, with TRBD1 matching 9 bases. V was clipped by 5 bases and J by 8 bases; unmatched bases: 9. The CDR3 runs 14 residues. The V gene's germline CDR1 is MNHEY and CDR2 SMNVEV (reference sequence). CDR3 sequence: CASSADRGYRGYTF. CDR3 in DNA: TGTGCCAGCAGTGCGGACAGGGGTTATCGGGGCTACACCTTC.

This clonotype has only a few counts. The rearrangement joins TRBV30 to TRBJ2-1; no definite D call. V was shortened by 2 bases and J by 7 bases, with 9 bases between the two germline ends. The CDR3 has 12 amino acids. CDR1 GTSNPN and CDR2 SVGIG come from the germline V gene (reference sequence). The CDR3 protein is CAWSLLTNEQFF. The CDR3 coding sequence is TGTGCCTGGAGTCTTTTAACTAATGAGCAGTTCTTC.

The chain is built from TRBV3-1 and TRBJ2-7, with D perhaps being TRBD1 or TRBD2 (6 bases each). Looked up from germline, CDR1 is LGHDT and CDR2 is YNNKEL (reference sequence). The CDR3 has 13 amino acids. V was shortened by 10 bases and J by 3 bases, with 16 bases between the two germline ends. CDR3 loop: CATSEGGRYEQYF. CDR3 sequence (DNA): TGTGCCACCTCGGAGGGGGGCCGCTACGAGCAGTACTTC.

This clonotype was counted ten times or more. V gene TRBV3-1 combines with J gene TRBJ2-1, with D possibly TRBD1 on 5 matching bases. Germline-derived CDR1 and CDR2 are LGHDT and YNNKEL (reference sequence). V lost 1 base and J 0 bases, leaving 7 bases between the germline ends. The CDR3 is made up of 15 amino acids. CDR3 sequence reads: CASSQGTNSYNEQFF. The CDR3 nucleotides are TGTGCCAGCAGCCAAGGGACAAACTCCTACAATGAGCAGTTCTTC.

The chain recombines TRBV4-2 with TRBJ1-5; D unclear. From germline, CDR1 is LGHNA and CDR2 YNFKEQ. The CDR3 contains 15 residues. V lost 2 bases to trimming and J lost 0 bases, with 8 bases between them. CDR3 residues: CASSQKSGSNQPQHF. The CDR3 DNA is TGTGCCAGCAGCCAAAAGTCCGGTAGCAATCAGCCCCAGCATTTT.